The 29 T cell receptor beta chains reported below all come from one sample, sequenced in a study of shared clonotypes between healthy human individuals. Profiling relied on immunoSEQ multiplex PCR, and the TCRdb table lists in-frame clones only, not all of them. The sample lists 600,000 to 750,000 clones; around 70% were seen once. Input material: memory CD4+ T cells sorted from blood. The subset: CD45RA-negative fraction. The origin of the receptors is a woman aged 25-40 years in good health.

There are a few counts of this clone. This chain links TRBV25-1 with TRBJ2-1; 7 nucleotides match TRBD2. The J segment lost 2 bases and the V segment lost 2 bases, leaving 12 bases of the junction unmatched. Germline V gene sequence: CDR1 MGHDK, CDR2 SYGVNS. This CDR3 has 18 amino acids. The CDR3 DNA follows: TGTGCCAGCAGTGAACCGGCGGGAGAGCTAGCGACCTACAATGAGCAGTTCTTC. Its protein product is CASSEPAGELATYNEQFF.

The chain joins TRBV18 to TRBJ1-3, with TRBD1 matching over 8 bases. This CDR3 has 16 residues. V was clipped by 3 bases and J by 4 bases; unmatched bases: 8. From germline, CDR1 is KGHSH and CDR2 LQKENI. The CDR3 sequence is CASSPPRGPSGNTIYF. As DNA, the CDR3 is TGTGCCAGCTCACCCCCCAGGGGGCCATCGGGAAACACCATATATTTT.

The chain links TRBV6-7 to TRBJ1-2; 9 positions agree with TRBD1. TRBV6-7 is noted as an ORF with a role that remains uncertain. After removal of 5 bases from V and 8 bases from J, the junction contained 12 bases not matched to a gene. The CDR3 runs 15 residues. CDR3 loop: CASSPEDRGVRGYTF. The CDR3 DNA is TGTGCCAGCAGTCCAGAGGACAGGGGAGTAAGGGGCTACACCTTC.

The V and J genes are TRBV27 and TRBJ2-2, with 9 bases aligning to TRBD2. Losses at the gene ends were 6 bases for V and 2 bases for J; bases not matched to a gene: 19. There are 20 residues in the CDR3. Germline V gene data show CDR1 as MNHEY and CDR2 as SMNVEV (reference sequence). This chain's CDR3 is CASSPDRTRTGTSNTGELFF. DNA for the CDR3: TGTGCCAGCAGCCCCGACAGAACCAGAACCGGGACTAGCAACACCGGGGAGCTGTTTTTT.

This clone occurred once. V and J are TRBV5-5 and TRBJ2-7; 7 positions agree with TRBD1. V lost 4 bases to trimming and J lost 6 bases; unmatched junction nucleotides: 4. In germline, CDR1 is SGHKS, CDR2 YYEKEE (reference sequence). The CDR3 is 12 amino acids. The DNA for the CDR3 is TGTGCCAGCAGCAACAGGGGTAGCGAGCAGTACTTC. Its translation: CASSNRGSEQYF. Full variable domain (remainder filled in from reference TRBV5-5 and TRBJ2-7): DAGVTQSPTHLIKTRGQQVTLRCSPISGHKSVSWYQQVLGQGPQFIFQYYEKEERGRGNFPDRFSARQFPNYSSELNVNALLLGDSALYLCASSNRGSEQYFGPGTRLTVT.

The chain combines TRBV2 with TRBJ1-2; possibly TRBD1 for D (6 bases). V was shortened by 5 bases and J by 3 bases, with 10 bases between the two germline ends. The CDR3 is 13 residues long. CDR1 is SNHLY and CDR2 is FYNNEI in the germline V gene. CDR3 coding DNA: TGTGCCAGCAGTCCAGGGGACGACTATGGCTACACCTTC. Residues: CASSPGDDYGYTF.

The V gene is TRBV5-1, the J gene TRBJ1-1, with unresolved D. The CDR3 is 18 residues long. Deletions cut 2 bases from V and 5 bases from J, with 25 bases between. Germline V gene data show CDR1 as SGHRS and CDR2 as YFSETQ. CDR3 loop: CASSLTTGPTPAGTEAFF. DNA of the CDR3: TGCGCCAGCAGCTTAACAACCGGGCCTACTCCCGCCGGGACTGAAGCTTTCTTT.

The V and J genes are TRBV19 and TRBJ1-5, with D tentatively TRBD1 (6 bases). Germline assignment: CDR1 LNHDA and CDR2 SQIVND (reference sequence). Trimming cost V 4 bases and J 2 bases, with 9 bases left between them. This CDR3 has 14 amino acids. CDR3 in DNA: TGTGCCAGTAGTAGGGGACACGGCAATCAGCCCCAGCATTTT. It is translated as CASSRGHGNQPQHF.

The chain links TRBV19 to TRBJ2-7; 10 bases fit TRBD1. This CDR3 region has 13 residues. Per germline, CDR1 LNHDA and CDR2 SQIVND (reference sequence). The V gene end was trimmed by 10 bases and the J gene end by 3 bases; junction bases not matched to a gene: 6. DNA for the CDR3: TGTGCCACGGGGACAGGGGAAAGCTACGAGCAGTACTTC. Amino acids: CATGTGESYEQYF.

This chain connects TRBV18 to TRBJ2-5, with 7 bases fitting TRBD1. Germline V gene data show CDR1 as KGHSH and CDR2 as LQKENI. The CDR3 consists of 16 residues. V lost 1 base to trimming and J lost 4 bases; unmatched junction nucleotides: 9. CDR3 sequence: CASSPLPGQSSETQYF. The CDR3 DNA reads TGTGCCAGCTCACCACTTCCGGGACAGTCGTCAGAGACCCAGTACTTC.

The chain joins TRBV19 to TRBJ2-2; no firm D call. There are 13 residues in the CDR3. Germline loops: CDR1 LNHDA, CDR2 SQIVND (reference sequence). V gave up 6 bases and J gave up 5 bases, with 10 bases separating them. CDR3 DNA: TGTGCCAGTAGCCAAAGTGTTACCGGGGAGCTGTTTTTT. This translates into CASSQSVTGELFF.

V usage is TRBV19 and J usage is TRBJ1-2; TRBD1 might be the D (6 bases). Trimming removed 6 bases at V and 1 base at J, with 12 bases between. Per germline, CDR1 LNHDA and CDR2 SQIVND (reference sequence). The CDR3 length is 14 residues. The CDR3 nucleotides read TGTGCCAGTAGAGGAGGCAGGGGTAACTATGGCTACACCTTC. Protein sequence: CASRGGRGNYGYTF. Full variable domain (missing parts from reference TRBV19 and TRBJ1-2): DGGITQSPKYLFRKEGQNVTLSCEQNLNHDAMYWYRQDPGQGLRLIYYSQIVNDFQKGDIAEGYSVSREKKESFPLTVTSAQKNPTAFYLCASRGGRGNYGYTFGSGTRLTVV.

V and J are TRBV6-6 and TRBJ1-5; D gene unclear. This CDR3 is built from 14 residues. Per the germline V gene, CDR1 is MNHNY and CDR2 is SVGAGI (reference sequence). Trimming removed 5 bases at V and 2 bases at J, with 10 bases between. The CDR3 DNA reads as TGTGCCAGCAGTCTTAATCCAGGCAATCAGCCCCAGCATTTT. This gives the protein CASSLNPGNQPQHF.

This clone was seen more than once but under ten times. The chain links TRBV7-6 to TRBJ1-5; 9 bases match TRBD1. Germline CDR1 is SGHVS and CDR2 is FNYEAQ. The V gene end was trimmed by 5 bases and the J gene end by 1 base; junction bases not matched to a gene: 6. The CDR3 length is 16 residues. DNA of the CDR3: TGTGCCAGCAGCCCTGGGACAGGGCTCAGCAATCAGCCCCAGCATTTT. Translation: CASSPGTGLSNQPQHF.

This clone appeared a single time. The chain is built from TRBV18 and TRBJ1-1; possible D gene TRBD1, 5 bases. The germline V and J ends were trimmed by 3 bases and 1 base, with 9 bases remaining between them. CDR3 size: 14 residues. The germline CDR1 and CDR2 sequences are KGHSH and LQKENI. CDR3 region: CASSPDTPNTEAFF. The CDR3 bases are TGTGCCAGCTCACCGGACACCCCGAACACTGAAGCTTTCTTT.

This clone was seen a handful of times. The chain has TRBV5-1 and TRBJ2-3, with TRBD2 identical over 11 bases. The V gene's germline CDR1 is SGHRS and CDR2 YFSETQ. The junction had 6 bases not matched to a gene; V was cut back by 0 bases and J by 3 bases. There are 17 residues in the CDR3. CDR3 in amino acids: CASSLAVAGGMTDTQYF. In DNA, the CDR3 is TGCGCCAGCAGCTTGGCCGTAGCGGGAGGGATGACAGATACGCAGTATTTT. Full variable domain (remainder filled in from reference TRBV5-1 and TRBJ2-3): KAGVTQTPRYLIKTRGQQVTLSCSPISGHRSVSWYQQTPGQGLQFLFEYFSETQRNKGNFPGRFSGRQFSNSRSEMNVSTLELGDSALYLCASSLAVAGGMTDTQYFGPGTRLTVL.

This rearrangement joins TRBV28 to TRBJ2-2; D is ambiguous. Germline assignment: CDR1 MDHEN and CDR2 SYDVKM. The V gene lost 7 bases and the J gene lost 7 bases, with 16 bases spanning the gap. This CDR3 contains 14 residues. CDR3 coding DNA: TGTGCCAGCACCCCCCCCGGGCAACACGGGGAGCTGTTTTTT. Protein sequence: CASTPPGQHGELFF.

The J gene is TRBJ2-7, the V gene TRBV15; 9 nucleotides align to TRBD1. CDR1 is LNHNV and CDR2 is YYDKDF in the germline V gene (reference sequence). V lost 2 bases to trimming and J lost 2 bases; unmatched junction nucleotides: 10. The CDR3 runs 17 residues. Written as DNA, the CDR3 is TGTGCCACCAGCAGACGCCGAGGGACAGGGCTTACCTACGAGCAGTACTTC. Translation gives CATSRRRGTGLTYEQYF.

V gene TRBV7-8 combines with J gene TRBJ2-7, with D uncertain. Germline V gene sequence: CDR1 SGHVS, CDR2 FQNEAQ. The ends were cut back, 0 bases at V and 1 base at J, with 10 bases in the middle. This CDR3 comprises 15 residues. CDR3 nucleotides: TGTGCCAGCAGCTTAGCAGAGGTGGGGTCCTACGAGCAGTACTTC. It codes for CASSLAEVGSYEQYF. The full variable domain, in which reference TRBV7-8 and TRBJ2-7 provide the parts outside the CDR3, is GAGVSQSPRYKVAKRGQDVALRCDPISGHVSLFWYQQALGQGPEFLTYFQNEAQLDKSGLPSDRFFAERPEGSVSTLKIQRTQQEDSAVYLCASSLAEVGSYEQYFGPGTRLTVT.

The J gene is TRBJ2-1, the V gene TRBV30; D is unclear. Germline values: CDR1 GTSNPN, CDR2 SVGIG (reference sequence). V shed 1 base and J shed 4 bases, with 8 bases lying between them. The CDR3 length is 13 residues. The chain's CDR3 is CAWSELEYNEQFF. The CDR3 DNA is TGTGCCTGGAGTGAACTCGAATACAATGAGCAGTTCTTC.

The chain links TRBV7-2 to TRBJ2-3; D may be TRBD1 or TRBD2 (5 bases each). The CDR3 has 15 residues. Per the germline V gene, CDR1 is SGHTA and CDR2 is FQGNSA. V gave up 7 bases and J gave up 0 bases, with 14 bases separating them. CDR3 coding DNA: TGTGCCAGCAAGAAACGAGGGGCCAGCACAGATACGCAGTATTTT. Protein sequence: CASKKRGASTDTQYF. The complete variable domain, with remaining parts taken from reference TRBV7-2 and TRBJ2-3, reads GAGVSQSPSNKVTEKGKDVELRCDPISGHTALYWYRQSLGQGLEFLIYFQGNSAPDKSGLPSDRFSAERTGGSVSTLTIQRTQQEDSAVYLCASKKRGASTDTQYFGPGTRLTVL.

CDR3 sequence: CASSPTGNSYEQYF. The CDR3 DNA reads as TGTGCCAGCTCCCCGACAGGAAACTCCTACGAGCAGTACTTC. The chain combines TRBV18 with TRBJ2-7; TRBD1 might be the D (6 bases). The CDR3 is 14 amino acids. V shed 6 bases and J shed 0 bases, with 12 bases lying between them. Germline values: CDR1 KGHSH, CDR2 LQKENI.

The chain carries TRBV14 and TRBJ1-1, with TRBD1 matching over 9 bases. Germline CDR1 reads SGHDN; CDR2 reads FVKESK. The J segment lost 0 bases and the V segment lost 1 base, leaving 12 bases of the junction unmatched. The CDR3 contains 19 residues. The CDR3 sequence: CASSQVGVRGTGMNTEAFF. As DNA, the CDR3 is TGTGCCAGCAGCCAAGTTGGTGTCAGGGGGACAGGGATGAACACTGAAGCTTTCTTT.

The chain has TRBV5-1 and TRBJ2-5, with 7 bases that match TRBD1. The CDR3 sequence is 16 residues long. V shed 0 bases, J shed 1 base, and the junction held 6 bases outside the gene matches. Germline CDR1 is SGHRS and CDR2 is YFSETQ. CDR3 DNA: TGCGCCAGCAGCTTGGAGCAGGGGGTTTTCCAAGAGACCCAGTACTTC. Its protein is CASSLEQGVFQETQYF.

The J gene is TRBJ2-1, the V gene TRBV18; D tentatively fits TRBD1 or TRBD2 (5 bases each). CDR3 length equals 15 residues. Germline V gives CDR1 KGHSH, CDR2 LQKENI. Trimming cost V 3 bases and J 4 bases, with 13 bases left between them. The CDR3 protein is CASSPPGAPYNEQFF. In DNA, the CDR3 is TGTGCCAGCTCACCCCCCGGGGCCCCTTACAATGAGCAGTTCTTC.

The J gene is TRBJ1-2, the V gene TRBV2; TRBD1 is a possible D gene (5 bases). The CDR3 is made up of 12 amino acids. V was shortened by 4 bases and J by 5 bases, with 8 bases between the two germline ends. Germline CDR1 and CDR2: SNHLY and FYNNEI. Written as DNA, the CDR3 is TGTGCCAGCAGTGCGGGGGGGTATGGCTACACCTTC. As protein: CASSAGGYGYTF.

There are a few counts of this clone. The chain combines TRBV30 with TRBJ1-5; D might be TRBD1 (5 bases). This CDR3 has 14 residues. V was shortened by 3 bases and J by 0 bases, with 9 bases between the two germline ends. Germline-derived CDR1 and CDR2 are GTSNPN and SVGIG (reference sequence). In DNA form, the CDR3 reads TGTGCCTGGAGGAAGGGGAATAGCAATCAGCCCCAGCATTTT. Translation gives CAWRKGNSNQPQHF. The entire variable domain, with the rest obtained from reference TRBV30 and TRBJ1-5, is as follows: SQTIHQWPATLVQPVGSPLSLECTVEGTSNPNLYWYRQAAGRGLQLLFYSVGIGQISSEVPQNLSASRPQDRQFILSSKKLLLSDSGFYLCAWRKGNSNQPQHFGDGTRLSIL.

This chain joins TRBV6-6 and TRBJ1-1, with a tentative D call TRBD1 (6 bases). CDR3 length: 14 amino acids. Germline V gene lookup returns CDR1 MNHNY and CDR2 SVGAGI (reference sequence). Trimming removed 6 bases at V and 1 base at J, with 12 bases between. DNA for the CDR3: TGTGCCAGCAGCACGAACAGGGAGAACACTGAAGCTTTCTTT. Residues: CASSTNRENTEAFF.

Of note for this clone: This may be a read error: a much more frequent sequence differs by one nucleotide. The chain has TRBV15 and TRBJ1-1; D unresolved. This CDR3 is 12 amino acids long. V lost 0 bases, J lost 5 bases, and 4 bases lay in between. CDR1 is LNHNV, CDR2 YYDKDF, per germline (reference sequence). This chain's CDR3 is CATSRDRTEAFF. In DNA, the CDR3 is TGTGCCACCAGCAGAGATAGGACTGAAGCTTTCTTT.